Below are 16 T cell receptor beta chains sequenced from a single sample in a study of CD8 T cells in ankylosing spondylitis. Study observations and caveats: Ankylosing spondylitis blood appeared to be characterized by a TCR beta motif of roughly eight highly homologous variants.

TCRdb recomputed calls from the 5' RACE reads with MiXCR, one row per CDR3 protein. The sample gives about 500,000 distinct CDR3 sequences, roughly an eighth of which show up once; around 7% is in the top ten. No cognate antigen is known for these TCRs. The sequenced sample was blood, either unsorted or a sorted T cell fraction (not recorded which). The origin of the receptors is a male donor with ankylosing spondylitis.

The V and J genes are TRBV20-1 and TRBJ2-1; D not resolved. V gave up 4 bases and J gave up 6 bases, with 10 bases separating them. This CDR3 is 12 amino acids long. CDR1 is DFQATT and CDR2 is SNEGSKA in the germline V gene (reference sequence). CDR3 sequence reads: CSAIGGPNEQFF. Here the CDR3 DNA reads TGCAGTGCTATAGGTGGCCCCAATGAGCAGTTCTTC.

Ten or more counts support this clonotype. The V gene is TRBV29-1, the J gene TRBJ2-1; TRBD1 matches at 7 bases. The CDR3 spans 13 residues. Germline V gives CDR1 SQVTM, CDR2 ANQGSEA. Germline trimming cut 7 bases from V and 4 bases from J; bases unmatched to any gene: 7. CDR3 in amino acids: CSAPGTVYNEQFF. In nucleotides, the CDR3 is TGCAGCGCTCCCGGGACAGTGTACAATGAGCAGTTCTTC.

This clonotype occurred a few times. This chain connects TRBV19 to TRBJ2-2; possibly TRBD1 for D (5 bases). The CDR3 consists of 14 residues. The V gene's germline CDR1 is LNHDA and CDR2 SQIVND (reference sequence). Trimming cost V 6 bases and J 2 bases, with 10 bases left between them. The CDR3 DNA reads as TGTGCCAGTAGCCCCGGACATAACACCGGGGAGCTGTTTTTT. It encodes CASSPGHNTGELFF.

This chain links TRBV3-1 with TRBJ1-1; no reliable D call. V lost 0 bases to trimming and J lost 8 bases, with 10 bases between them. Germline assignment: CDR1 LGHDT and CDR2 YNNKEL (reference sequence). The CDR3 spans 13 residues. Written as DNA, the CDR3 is TGTGCCAGCAGCCAAGATATTGCGAGAGAAGCTTTCTTT. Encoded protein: CASSQDIAREAFF.

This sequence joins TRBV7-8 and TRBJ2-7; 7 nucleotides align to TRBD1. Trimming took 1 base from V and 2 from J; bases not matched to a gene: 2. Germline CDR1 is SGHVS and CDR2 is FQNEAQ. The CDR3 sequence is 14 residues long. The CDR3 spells CASSLGGGPYEQYF. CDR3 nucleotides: TGTGCCAGCAGCTTAGGAGGGGGCCCCTACGAGCAGTACTTC.

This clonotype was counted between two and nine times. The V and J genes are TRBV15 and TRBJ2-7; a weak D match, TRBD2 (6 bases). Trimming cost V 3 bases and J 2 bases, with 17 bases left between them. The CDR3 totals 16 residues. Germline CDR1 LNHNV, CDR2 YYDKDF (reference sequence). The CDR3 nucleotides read TGTGCCACCAGCAGGGAGGGTAGCGGTCTACCCTACGAGCAGTACGTC. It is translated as CATSREGSGLPYEQYV.

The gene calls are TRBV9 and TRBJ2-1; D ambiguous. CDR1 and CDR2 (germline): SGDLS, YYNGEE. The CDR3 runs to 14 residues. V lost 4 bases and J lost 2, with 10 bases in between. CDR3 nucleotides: TGTGCCAGCAGCCCCTCCTTGACCTACAATGAGCAGTTCTTC. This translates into CASSPSLTYNEQFF.

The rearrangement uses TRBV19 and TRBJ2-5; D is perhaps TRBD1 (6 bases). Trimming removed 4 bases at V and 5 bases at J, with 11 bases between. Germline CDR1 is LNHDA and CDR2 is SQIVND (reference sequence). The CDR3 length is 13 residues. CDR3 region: CASSTQGLETQYF. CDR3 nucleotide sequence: TGTGCCAGTAGTACACAGGGCCTGGAGACCCAGTACTTC.

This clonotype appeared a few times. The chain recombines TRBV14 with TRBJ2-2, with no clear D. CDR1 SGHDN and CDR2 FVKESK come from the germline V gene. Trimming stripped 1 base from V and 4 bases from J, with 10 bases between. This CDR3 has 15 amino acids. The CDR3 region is CASSQGAIPTGELFF. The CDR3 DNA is TGTGCCAGCAGCCAAGGCGCCATCCCCACCGGGGAGCTGTTTTTT.

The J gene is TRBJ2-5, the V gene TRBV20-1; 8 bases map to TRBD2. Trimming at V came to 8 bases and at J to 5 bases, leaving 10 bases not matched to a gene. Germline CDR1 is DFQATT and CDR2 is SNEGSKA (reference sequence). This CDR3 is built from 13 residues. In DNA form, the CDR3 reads TGCAGTACCGGGGGCGGGAGGTGGGAGACCCAGTACTTC. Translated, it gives CSTGGGRWETQYF.

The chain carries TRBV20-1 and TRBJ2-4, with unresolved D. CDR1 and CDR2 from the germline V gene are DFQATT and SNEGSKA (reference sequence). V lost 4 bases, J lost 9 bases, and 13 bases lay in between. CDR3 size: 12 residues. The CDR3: CSAIALGTIQYF. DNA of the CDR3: TGCAGTGCTATTGCTCTAGGTACCATTCAGTACTTC.

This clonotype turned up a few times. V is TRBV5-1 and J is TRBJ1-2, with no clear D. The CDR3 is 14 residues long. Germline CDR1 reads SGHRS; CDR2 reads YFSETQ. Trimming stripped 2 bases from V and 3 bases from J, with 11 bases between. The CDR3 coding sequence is TGCGCCAGCAGCTTTACCGGGGTGTACTATGGCTACACCTTC. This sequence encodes CASSFTGVYYGYTF.

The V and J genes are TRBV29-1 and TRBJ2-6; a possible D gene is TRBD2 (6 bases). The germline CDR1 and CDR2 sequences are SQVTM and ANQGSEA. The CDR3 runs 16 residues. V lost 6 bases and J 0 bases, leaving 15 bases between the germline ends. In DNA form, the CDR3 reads TGCAGCGTGAGGCCGGGGGTTGGCTCTGGGGCCAACGTCCTGACTTTC. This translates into CSVRPGVGSGANVLTF.

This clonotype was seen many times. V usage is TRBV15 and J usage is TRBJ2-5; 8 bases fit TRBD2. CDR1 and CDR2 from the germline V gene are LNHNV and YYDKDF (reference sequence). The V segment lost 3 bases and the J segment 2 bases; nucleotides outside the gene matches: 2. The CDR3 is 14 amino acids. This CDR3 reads CATSRTSVQETQYF. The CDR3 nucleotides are TGTGCCACCAGCAGGACTAGCGTACAAGAGACCCAGTACTTC.

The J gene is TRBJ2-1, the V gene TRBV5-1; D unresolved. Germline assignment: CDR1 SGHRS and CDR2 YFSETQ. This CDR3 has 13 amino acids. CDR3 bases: TGCTCCACCCAGGACGCCTCCTACAATGAGCAGTTCTTC. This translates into CSTQDASYNEQFF.

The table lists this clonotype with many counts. In DNA, the CDR3 is TGCGCCAGCAGCCAAGTAGGCAGCGGGAGGGCTTCTTTTAATGAGCAGTTCTTC. Its protein product is CASSQVGSGRASFNEQFF. This chain joins TRBV4-1 and TRBJ2-1, with TRBD2 matching 10 bases. V lost 1 base and J lost 7; bases outside the gene matches: 13. This CDR3 contains 18 residues. Germline V gene sequence: CDR1 MGHRA, CDR2 YSYEKL.